This record looks at one TCR beta chain sequence and its context. Antigen specificity is unknown. The CDR3 is 14 residues long. Trimming took off 1 base at V and 6 bases at J, with 12 bases between the two ends. Germline V lookup: CDR1 ENHRY, CDR2 SYGVKD. Sequencing was performed with immunoSEQ multiplex PCR; in TCRdb, only in-frame clones are kept and a portion is missing. Of some 110,000 clones listed, 86% are singletons. This sample was taken from a study of T cell responses to AZD1222 COVID-19 vaccine. Overall study results and limits: Spike-specific TCR breadth and depth went up after people got two AZD1222 doses.

The V gene is TRBV10-3, the J gene TRBJ1-2; perhaps TRBD1 as D (6 bases). Sequenced material: peripheral blood, taken 28 days after the second AZD1222 dose. The receptor comes from an adult who received the AZD1222 COVID-19 vaccine. The CDR3 sequence: CAISEWTEGNGYTF. Here the CDR3 DNA reads TGTGCCATCAGTGAGTGGACAGAAGGGAATGGCTACACCTTC.